Listed below are T cell receptor beta chains from one sample, sequenced in a study of blood T cell repertoires in COVID-19. Sequencing was performed with immunoSEQ multiplex PCR; in TCRdb, only in-frame clones are kept and a portion is missing. This table has about 200,000 clones, 80% to 85% appearing once. Sequencing used peripheral blood. These receptors originate from a man aged 40-49 years with acute or convalescent COVID-19. Each CDR3 is given with its conserved first and last residue.

j_call	v_call	cdr3_length	cdr3_aa
TRBJ2-1	TRBV6-9	16	CASRALGDPFYNEQFF
TRBJ1-5	TRBV7-9	13	CASSLETDQPQHF
TRBJ1-5	TRBV7-2	15	CASSLALGGDQPQHF
TRBJ1-1	TRBV7-6	15	CASSLVGVSNTEAFF
TRBJ2-1	TRBV11-3	17	CASSLDQAGGGINEQFF
TRBJ2-3	TRBV5-1	12	CASSPPGDTQYF
TRBJ1-2	TRBV4-3	15	CASSQALQGDYGYTF
TRBJ1-2	TRBV27	16	CASSLTAFSGDYGYTF
TRBJ2-1	TRBV10-3	13	CAIRTGGGNEQFF
TRBJ1-1	TRBV7-2	14	CASSLERVSLEAFF
TRBJ1-1	TRBV5-4	13	CASSFFLNTEAFF
TRBJ2-1	TRBV27	13	CASSFREYNEQFF
TRBJ1-5	TRBV6-2/TRBV6-3	15	CASSYETGGREPQHF
TRBJ2-2	TRBV19	16	CASSKGPGGNTGELFF
TRBJ2-1	TRBV2	15	CASSEGLADYNEQFF
TRBJ2-1	TRBV7-6	14	CASSLTPRDSEQFF
TRBJ2-7	TRBV18	15	CASSPSGTGLYEQYF
TRBJ2-1	TRBV5-1	14	CASSLGQAYNEQFF
TRBJ2-1	TRBV27	17	CASSQPLAGFSYNEQFF
TRBJ1-2	TRBV27	13	CASSPGLRNGYTF
TRBJ2-7	TRBV5-4	16	CASSTQTGGLPYEQYF
TRBJ1-5	TRBV6-1	15	CASSERTASNQPQHF
TRBJ2-7	TRBV18	15	CASSERDSPLNEQYF
TRBJ2-7	TRBV6-5	13	CASSYTDLREQYF
TRBJ2-1	TRBV4-2	12	CASSQDRGEQFF
TRBJ1-6	TRBV5-6	14	CASSGDRGRPPLHF
TRBJ1-5	TRBV19	12	CASSNRPQPQHF